This is a list of T cell receptor beta chains from one sample in a study of control samples from healthy donors and cancer patients. Assay used: immunoSEQ multiplex PCR; TCRdb lists only in-frame clones, some missing. The table records 190,000 or so clones, over 85% of them present only once. The sequenced sample was blood. These receptor sequences come from a man between 18 and 35 years old in good health. The CDR3 runs from the conserved cysteine through the conserved F or W. D genes are given only for firm matches.

j_gene	d_gene	v_gene	CDR3aa
TRBJ1-1	TRBD1	TRBV13	CASSSRQGIWDTEAFF
TRBJ2-2	TRBD2	TRBV18	CASSPNLLAGANTGELFF
TRBJ2-1	NA	TRBV3-1/TRBV3-2	CASSSRVTMVF
TRBJ2-5	NA	TRBV12-3/TRBV12-4	CASSLTYQETQYF
TRBJ2-7	NA	TRBV2	CASKKGLAQEQYF
TRBJ1-2	NA	TRBV6-5	CASSTQLDRFYGYTF
TRBJ2-2	NA	TRBV19	CASSVGRAGELFF
TRBJ2-2	NA	TRBV5-1	CASSVTGSTGELFF
TRBJ2-1	NA	TRBV12-3/TRBV12-4	CASSPQGNEQFF
TRBJ2-5	TRBD2	TRBV7-8	CASSWASGKETQYF
TRBJ1-1	NA	TRBV30	CAWSVGMNTEAFF
TRBJ1-2	NA	TRBV12-5	CASGWDVNF
TRBJ2-7	TRBD1	TRBV6-5	CASTMWDRGYEQYF
TRBJ1-5	NA	TRBV3-1/TRBV3-2	CASSQGEDQPQHF
TRBJ2-6	NA	TRBV7-3	CASSLGYGANVLTF
TRBJ2-7	TRBD1	TRBV2	CASSALTGTGEQYF
TRBJ2-7	TRBD2	TRBV7-4	CASSSGTGLAGVPVLYEQYF
TRBJ1-5	NA	TRBV3-1/TRBV3-2	CASSQGQYSNQPQHF
TRBJ2-3	NA	TRBV5-1	CASSLGGEDTQYF
TRBJ1-1	NA	TRBV28	CASSLGGIGVGTEAFF
TRBJ2-5	NA	TRBV6-1	CASSDVSSFQETQYF
TRBJ2-3	TRBD1	TRBV3-1/TRBV3-2	CASSPRDRGFVDTQYF
TRBJ1-6	NA	TRBV2	CASMSGNSPLHF
TRBJ1-6	NA	TRBV30	CAWSVRQASPLHF
TRBJ2-2	TRBD2	TRBV5-1	CASSPGLAANTGELFF
TRBJ2-3	NA	TRBV28	CASSRRRGELNTQYF